This T cell receptor (beta chain) was recovered during a study of CD8+CD57+ T cells in acquired aplastic anemia. Whole-study findings and limits: Researchers report that twenty-nine CD8+ CDR3 sequences appeared in both patients and controls.

Investigators profiled TCR beta VDJ and CDR3 from genomic DNA template. TCRdb re-called the reads with MiXCR, one entry per CDR3 protein. In the table there are some 200,000 distinct CDR3 sequences, more than 45% of which are singletons. Ten or more counts support this clonotype. What it binds is unknown. V shed 1 base and J shed 3 bases, with 1 base lying between them. Germline lookup yields CDR1 SGHKS and CDR2 YYEKEE (reference sequence). This CDR3 is 12 amino acids long. CD8+CD57+ cell expansion had been shown by flow cytometry in patients chosen for sequencing. Sequenced sample: sorted CD4+, CD8+, or CD8+CD57+ T cells (not recorded which) from PBMCs. J is TRBJ1-4 and V is TRBV5-5; no definite D call. The source is a human donor with aplastic anemia. The CDR3 DNA follows: TGTGCCAGCAGCTTGCCTAATGAAAAACTGTTTTTT. Its translation: CASSLPNEKLFF.